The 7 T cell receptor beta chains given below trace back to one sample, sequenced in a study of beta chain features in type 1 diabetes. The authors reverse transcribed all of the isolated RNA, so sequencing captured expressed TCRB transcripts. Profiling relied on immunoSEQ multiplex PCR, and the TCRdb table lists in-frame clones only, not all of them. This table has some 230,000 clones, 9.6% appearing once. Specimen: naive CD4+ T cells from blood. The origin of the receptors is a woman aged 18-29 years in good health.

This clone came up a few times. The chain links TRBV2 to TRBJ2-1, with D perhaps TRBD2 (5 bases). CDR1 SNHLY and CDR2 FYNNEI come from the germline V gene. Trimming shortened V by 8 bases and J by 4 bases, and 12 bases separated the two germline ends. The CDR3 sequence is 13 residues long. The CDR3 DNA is TGTGCCAGCTTATCCGGGATTTACAATGAGCAGTTCTTC. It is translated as CASLSGIYNEQFF. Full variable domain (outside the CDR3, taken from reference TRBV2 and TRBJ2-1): EPEVTQTPSHQVTQMGQEVILRCVPISNHLYFYWYRQILGQKVEFLVSFYNNEISEKSEIFDDQFSVERPDGSNFTLKIRSTKLEDSAMYFCASLSGIYNEQFFGPGTRLTVL.

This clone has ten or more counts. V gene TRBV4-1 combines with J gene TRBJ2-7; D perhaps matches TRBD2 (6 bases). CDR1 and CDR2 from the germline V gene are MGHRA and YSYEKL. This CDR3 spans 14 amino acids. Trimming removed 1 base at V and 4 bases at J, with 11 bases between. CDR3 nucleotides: TGCGCCAGCAGCCAAGTTGGAGGGAGGTACGAGCAGTACTTC. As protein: CASSQVGGRYEQYF.

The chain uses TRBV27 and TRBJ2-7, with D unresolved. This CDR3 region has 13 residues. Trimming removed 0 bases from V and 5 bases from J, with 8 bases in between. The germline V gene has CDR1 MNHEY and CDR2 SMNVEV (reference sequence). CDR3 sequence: CASSLSRFDEQYF. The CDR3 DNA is TGTGCCAGCAGTTTATCGAGGTTCGACGAGCAGTACTTC.

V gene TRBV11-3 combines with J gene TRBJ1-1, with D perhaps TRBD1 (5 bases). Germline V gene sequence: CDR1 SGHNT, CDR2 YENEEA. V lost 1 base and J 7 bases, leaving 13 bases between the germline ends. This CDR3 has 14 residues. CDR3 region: CASSLGGSQGEAFF. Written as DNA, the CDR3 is TGTGCCAGCAGCTTAGGAGGCAGCCAGGGTGAAGCTTTCTTT.

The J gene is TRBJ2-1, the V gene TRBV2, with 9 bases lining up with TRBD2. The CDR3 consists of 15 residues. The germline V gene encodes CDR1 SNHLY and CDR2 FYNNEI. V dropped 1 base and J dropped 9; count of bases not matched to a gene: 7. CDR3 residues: CASSEGGLALTEQFF. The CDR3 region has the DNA TGTGCCAGCAGTGAAGGGGGACTAGCCCTCACTGAGCAGTTCTTC.

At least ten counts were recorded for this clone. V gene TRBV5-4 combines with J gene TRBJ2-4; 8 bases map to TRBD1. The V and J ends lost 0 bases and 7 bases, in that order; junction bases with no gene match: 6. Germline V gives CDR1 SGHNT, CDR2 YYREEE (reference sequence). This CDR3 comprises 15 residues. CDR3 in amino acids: CASSLAPGGLNIQYF. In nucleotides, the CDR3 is TGTGCCAGCAGCTTGGCTCCAGGGGGCTTGAACATTCAGTACTTC.

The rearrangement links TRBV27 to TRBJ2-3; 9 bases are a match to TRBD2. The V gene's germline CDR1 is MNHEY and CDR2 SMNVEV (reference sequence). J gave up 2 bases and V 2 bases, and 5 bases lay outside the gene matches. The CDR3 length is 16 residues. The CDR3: CASSLVAGGLTDTQYF. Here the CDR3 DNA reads TGTGCCAGCAGTTTAGTGGCGGGGGGGCTCACAGATACGCAGTATTTT.